These 27 T cell receptor beta chains were all obtained from the same sample, sequenced in a study of CD8+CD57+ T cells in acquired aplastic anemia. TCR beta VDJ combinations and CDR3 sequences were profiled from genomic DNA. TCRdb re-called the reads with MiXCR, one entry per CDR3 protein. The table has some 240,000 distinct CDR3 sequences, about 37% seen once; the top ten hold 0.95% to 1.3%. The sequenced material came from sorted CD4+, CD8+, or CD8+CD57+ T cells (not recorded which) from PBMCs. The source of these receptors is a human donor in good health, serving as a control.

V is TRBV12-3 or TRBV12-4 and J is TRBJ1-1, with TRBD1 matching over 8 bases. This CDR3 region has 15 residues. J gave up 7 bases and V 3 bases, and 10 bases lay outside the gene matches. The CDR3 coding sequence is TGTGCCAGCAGTTTCCTAGCAGGGGGCCGTAATGAAGCTTTCTTT. Translated, it gives CASSFLAGGRNEAFF.

The sample holds many counts of this clonotype. V gene TRBV25-1 combines with J gene TRBJ1-2; TRBD1 aligns across 7 bases. Germline V gene lookup returns CDR1 MGHDK and CDR2 SYGVNS. The CDR3 runs 15 residues. Trimming removed 6 bases from V and 4 bases from J; junction bases left unmatched: 11. CDR3 sequence: CASSPQGTGSYGYTF. CDR3 DNA: TGTGCCAGCAGCCCACAGGGGACGGGCAGCTATGGCTACACCTTC.

This clonotype was seen ten or more times. The chain links TRBV19 to TRBJ1-2; D perhaps matches TRBD1 (5 bases). Per the germline V gene, CDR1 is LNHDA and CDR2 is SQIVND (reference sequence). Trimming pared 7 bases from V and 2 bases from J, leaving 11 bases between. The CDR3 runs 13 residues. CDR3 bases: TGTGCCAGTACCTGGGGACGGAACTATGGCTACACCTTC. This translates into CASTWGRNYGYTF.

Ten or more counts support this clonotype. The chain recombines TRBV2 with TRBJ1-6; TRBD1 matches at 8 bases. The CDR3 consists of 17 residues. Per germline, CDR1 SNHLY and CDR2 FYNNEI. The ends lost 6 bases at V and 0 bases at J; junction bases unmatched: 7. Written as DNA, the CDR3 is TGTGCCAGCAGACGGACAGGGTCGAGCTCCTATAATTCACCCCTCCACTTT. Its translation is CASRRTGSSSYNSPLHF.

The sample holds many counts of this clonotype. As DNA, the CDR3 is TGTGCCAGCAGTCCCACCGGGACTAGCGGACCCATGCAGTACTTC. Translated, it gives CASSPTGTSGPMQYF. The chain combines TRBV12-3 or TRBV12-4 with TRBJ2-7; 11 bases fit TRBD2. This CDR3 spans 15 amino acids. Trimming cost V 5 bases and J 9 bases; bases outside gene matches: 12.

The chain couples TRBV20-1 to TRBJ1-6; D is undetermined. This CDR3 contains 14 residues. In germline, CDR1 is DFQATT, CDR2 SNEGSKA (reference sequence). V lost 1 base to trimming and J lost 4 bases, with 8 bases between them. The CDR3 protein is CSARGPGYNSPLHF. The CDR3 nucleotides are TGCAGTGCTAGAGGACCAGGTTATAATTCACCCCTCCACTTT.

The table lists this clonotype with many counts. The genes are TRBV7-2 and TRBJ1-6; D uncertain. The CDR3 consists of 15 residues. Per germline, CDR1 SGHTA and CDR2 FQGNSA. Trimming took 6 bases from V and 6 from J, leaving 15 bases between them. The CDR3 coding sequence is TGTGCCAGCAGTCTTGACCCACGGAGTAATTCACCCCTCCACTTT. Its translation is CASSLDPRSNSPLHF.

The sample holds many counts of this clonotype. The rearrangement links TRBV20-1 to TRBJ2-7, with D maybe TRBD2 (5 bases). The CDR3 loop spans 13 amino acids. Trimming stripped 0 bases from V and 6 bases from J, with 12 bases between. Germline V gene data show CDR1 as DFQATT and CDR2 as SNEGSKA (reference sequence). CDR3 coding DNA: TGCAGTGCTAGAGATGGTACGCTAGCCGAGCAGTACTTC. Translating gives CSARDGTLAEQYF.

This clonotype occurred many times. The chain employs TRBV25-1 and TRBJ2-1; 10 nucleotides line up with TRBD2. With V trimmed by 1 base and J by 3 bases, 3 bases remained unmatched. Per germline, CDR1 MGHDK and CDR2 SYGVNS. The CDR3 runs to 16 residues. CDR3 nucleotides: TGTGCCAGCAGTGAATGGGCTAGCGGGAGCTACAATGAGCAGTTCTTC. This codes for CASSEWASGSYNEQFF.

This clonotype was detected many times. This chain joins TRBV7-3 and TRBJ2-2, with D possibly being TRBD1 (6 bases). The CDR3 totals 15 residues. CDR1 SGHTA and CDR2 FQGTGA come from the germline V gene. The V and J ends lost 5 bases and 0 bases respectively, with 10 bases between them. The CDR3 here is CASSDGTPNTGELFF. In nucleotides, the CDR3 is TGTGCCAGCAGCGACGGGACACCGAACACCGGGGAGCTGTTTTTT.

This clonotype showed up many times. The V and J genes are TRBV24-1 and TRBJ1-1; the D gene is possibly TRBD1 (5 bases). V was pared by 2 bases and J by 5 bases, with 14 bases between. The CDR3 is 15 amino acids. Germline V gene lookup returns CDR1 KGHDR and CDR2 SFDVKD. CDR3 DNA sequence: TGTGCCACCAGTGATTCGGGTTGGGGGGGGACTGAAGCTTTCTTT. This translates into CATSDSGWGGTEAFF.

Concerning this clonotype itself: A read error may explain this, as a much larger clone is one base away. Written as DNA, the CDR3 is TGCAGTGCTAGAGTGAGGGAAGTGAACACTGAAGCTTTCTTT. Its translation is CSARVREVNTEAFF. The chain is built from TRBV20-1 and TRBJ1-1; no clear D. Germline V lookup: CDR1 DFQATT, CDR2 SNEGSKA (reference sequence). Between the trimmed V and J ends, which lost 1 base and 0 bases, there was a span of 9 bases. CDR3 length: 14 residues.

J is TRBJ1-2 and V is TRBV4-2; the match to TRBD1 covers 11 bases. V dropped 5 bases and J dropped 6; count of bases not matched to a gene: 5. The CDR3 is 14 amino acids. Germline V CDR1 and CDR2: LGHNA, YNFKEQ. CDR3 residues: CASSARTGGDGYTF. CDR3 bases: TGTGCCAGCAGCGCCCGGACAGGGGGCGATGGCTACACCTTC.

This clonotype was seen at least ten times. The chain has TRBV5-1 and TRBJ2-5; D uncertain. Germline lookup yields CDR1 SGHRS and CDR2 YFSETQ. The CDR3 consists of 12 residues. Trimming took 6 bases from V and 5 from J, leaving 11 bases between them. For the CDR3, the DNA is TGCGCCAGCACCCTTAATGGCGAGACCCAGTACTTC. It yields the protein CASTLNGETQYF. The whole variable domain, filled in from reference TRBV5-1 and TRBJ2-5, reads KAGVTQTPRYLIKTRGQQVTLSCSPISGHRSVSWYQQTPGQGLQFLFEYFSETQRNKGNFPGRFSGRQFSNSRSEMNVSTLELGDSALYLCASTLNGETQYFGPGTRLLVL.

This clonotype came up many times. This sequence joins TRBV9 and TRBJ2-7; D is unresolved. Germline-derived CDR1 and CDR2 are SGDLS and YYNGEE. This CDR3 spans 14 amino acids. Trimming took off 3 bases at V and 4 bases at J, with 14 bases between the two ends. In DNA, the CDR3 is TGTGCCAGCAGCGCTAGTGGAATCGGTTACGAGCAGTACTTC. As protein: CASSASGIGYEQYF.

This clonotype was seen a few times. The chain uses TRBV6-1 and TRBJ2-7, with 10 bases matching TRBD1. The CDR3 has 15 amino acids. The germline V gene encodes CDR1 MNHNS and CDR2 SASEGT. V lost 7 bases and J lost 5; bases outside the gene matches: 11. Written as DNA, the CDR3 is TGTGCCAGCACCGAGCGAGACAGGGGGCTCCACGAGCAGTACTTC. Its protein is CASTERDRGLHEQYF.

This clonotype was seen many times. V and J are TRBV7-2 and TRBJ1-1, with D unclear. Germline V lookup: CDR1 SGHTA, CDR2 FQGNSA. The CDR3 totals 14 residues. V gave up 3 bases and J gave up 0 bases, with 8 bases separating them. The CDR3: CASSFPSMNTEAFF. CDR3 sequence (DNA): TGTGCCAGCAGCTTTCCCAGCATGAACACTGAAGCTTTCTTT.

This clonotype was recorded a few times. This sequence joins TRBV6-1 and TRBJ1-2; 8 bases agree with TRBD1. From germline, CDR1 is MNHNS and CDR2 SASEGT. CDR3 length equals 14 residues. Germline trimming cut 5 bases from V and 1 base from J; bases unmatched to any gene: 3. This CDR3 is CASSRDRINYGYTF. The CDR3 DNA follows: TGTGCCAGCAGTAGGGACAGGATTAACTATGGCTACACCTTC.

This clonotype was counted ten times or more. V is TRBV24-1 and J is TRBJ2-5; TRBD1 might be the D (6 bases). The CDR3 has 13 amino acids. The germline CDR1 and CDR2 sequences are KGHDR and SFDVKD. Trimming left V 10 bases short and J 2 bases short, with 13 bases between. DNA of the CDR3: TGTGCCACTGCACAGGGTTCTCAAGAGACCCAGTACTTC. Translating gives CATAQGSQETQYF.

There are a few counts of this clonotype. The rearrangement uses TRBV4-1 and TRBJ1-3; D is uncertain. The CDR3 runs 15 residues. V shed 3 bases and J shed 3 bases, with 12 bases lying between them. Germline assignment: CDR1 MGHRA and CDR2 YSYEKL. CDR3 sequence: CASSQPLSGGNTIYF. DNA for the CDR3: TGCGCCAGCAGCCAGCCGCTGTCGGGTGGAAACACCATATATTTT.

The chain is built from TRBV29-1 and TRBJ2-7; no definite D call. The length of the CDR3 is 13 residues. CDR1 and CDR2 from the germline V gene are SQVTM and ANQGSEA. V was clipped by 6 bases and J by 7 bases, with 19 bases between them. CDR3 DNA: TGCAGCGTCGTTAGGCTGGGTAACCCGGAGCAGTACTTC. This gives the protein CSVVRLGNPEQYF.

This chain uses TRBV15 with TRBJ1-5; D ambiguous. Trimming stripped 5 bases from V and 0 bases from J, with 8 bases between. Germline CDR1 reads LNHNV; CDR2 reads YYDKDF (reference sequence). The CDR3 has 14 residues. The CDR3 nucleotides are TGTGCCACCAGCCAGTCCAATAGCAATCAGCCCCAGCATTTT. Residues: CATSQSNSNQPQHF.

This clonotype was picked up a small number of times. The V and J genes are TRBV14 and TRBJ2-5, with 7 positions matching TRBD1. The germline V gene encodes CDR1 SGHDN and CDR2 FVKESK. The J segment lost 2 bases and the V segment lost 1 base, leaving 10 bases of the junction unmatched. The CDR3 has 17 residues. CDR3 sequence: CASSQGAGTVLQETQYF. CDR3 nucleotides: TGTGCCAGCAGCCAAGGGGCCGGGACAGTACTGCAAGAGACCCAGTACTTC.

This sequence joins TRBV15 and TRBJ2-1; D not certain. Germline values: CDR1 LNHNV, CDR2 YYDKDF (reference sequence). V was cut by 4 bases and J by 5 bases, with 9 bases left in between. CDR3 size: 13 residues. The CDR3 protein is CATSIRPDNEQFF. Here the CDR3 DNA reads TGTGCCACCAGCATAAGACCTGACAATGAGCAGTTCTTC.

In its sample, this clonotype was seen many times. The V gene is TRBV9, the J gene TRBJ2-3; 7 bases map to TRBD2. With 2 bases clipped from V and 3 bases from J, the junction kept 12 bases outside the gene matches. This CDR3 is built from 17 residues. Per the germline V gene, CDR1 is SGDLS and CDR2 is YYNGEE. The CDR3 region is CASSVMGGTTGTDTQYF. CDR3 DNA: TGTGCCAGCAGCGTCATGGGGGGGACTACAGGAACAGATACGCAGTATTTT.

This clonotype has ten or more counts. V and J are TRBV19 and TRBJ1-1; the D gene is possibly TRBD1 (6 bases). The V and J ends lost 7 bases and 6 bases respectively, with 18 bases between them. Looked up from germline, CDR1 is LNHDA and CDR2 is SQIVND (reference sequence). CDR3 length: 14 residues. CDR3 sequence reads: CASKIDRSIAEAFF. Here the CDR3 DNA reads TGTGCCAGTAAGATAGACAGGTCTATCGCTGAAGCTTTCTTT.

This clonotype was recorded at least ten times. The chain uses TRBV29-1 and TRBJ1-4; D is possibly TRBD1 (5 bases). Germline V CDR1 and CDR2: SQVTM, ANQGSEA. V was shortened by 4 bases and J by 7 bases, with 16 bases between the two germline ends. This CDR3 spans 14 amino acids. The CDR3 DNA is TGCAGCGTTGGACAGAGCACCGTGGGTGAAAAACTGTTTTTT. It yields the protein CSVGQSTVGEKLFF.